The 9 T cell receptor beta chains given below trace back to one sample, sequenced in a study of technical replicates of blood from a handful of donors. Repertoires were generated with immunoSEQ multiplex PCR, while TCRdb's copy carries only in-frame clones and drops some. The sample includes 65,000 to 80,000 clones, 95% to 98% seen only once; the top ten take over 0.2%. Material: T cells isolated from PBMCs. The source of these receptors is a human donor in good health.

The rearrangement joins TRBV30 to TRBJ2-5; 11 nucleotides align to TRBD2. Germline assignment: CDR1 GTSNPN and CDR2 SVGIG (reference sequence). The CDR3 sequence is 13 residues long. Trimming took 3 bases from V and 4 from J; bases not matched to a gene: 1. CDR3 loop: CAWRLAGVETQYF. The CDR3 coding sequence is TGTGCCTGGAGACTAGCGGGAGTAGAGACCCAGTACTTC. Full variable domain (missing parts from reference TRBV30 and TRBJ2-5): SQTIHQWPATLVQPVGSPLSLECTVEGTSNPNLYWYRQAAGRGLQLLFYSVGIGQISSEVPQNLSASRPQDRQFILSSKKLLLSDSGFYLCAWRLAGVETQYFGPGTRLLVL.

Only one count was recorded for this clone. The rearrangement links TRBV9 to TRBJ1-5; D is undetermined. Germline CDR1 reads SGDLS; CDR2 reads YYNGEE. V gave up 4 bases and J gave up 2 bases, with 10 bases separating them. The CDR3 is 14 amino acids. CDR3 loop: CASSPAGGNQPQHF. In nucleotides, the CDR3 is TGTGCCAGCAGCCCGGCGGGTGGCAATCAGCCCCAGCATTTT.

CDR3 residues: CASSEALWDLPSGTQYF. The CDR3 DNA follows: TGTGCCAGCAGTGAAGCGCTTTGGGACCTGCCTAGCGGCACCCAGTACTTC. V is TRBV6-1 and J is TRBJ2-5; 7 positions agree with TRBD2. J lost 8 bases, V lost 0 bases, and 15 bases had no gene match. This CDR3 has 17 amino acids. CDR1 MNHNS and CDR2 SASEGT come from the germline V gene.

The chain carries TRBV7-2 and TRBJ1-4; 7 bases fit TRBD1. In germline, CDR1 is SGHTA, CDR2 FQGNSA. This CDR3 has 14 amino acids. With 5 bases clipped from V and 6 bases from J, the junction kept 6 bases outside the gene matches. The CDR3 DNA is TGTGCCAGCAGCGTAGACAGGGCGCATGAAAAACTGTTTTTT. Translating it yields CASSVDRAHEKLFF.

The rearrangement links TRBV5-6 to TRBJ2-7, with 8 bases identical to TRBD2. There are 15 residues in the CDR3. Germline CDR1 reads SGHDT; CDR2 reads YYEEEE. V lost 4 bases, J lost 6 bases, and 12 bases stayed unmatched. CDR3: CASSPENSAGAEQYF. CDR3 nucleotide sequence: TGTGCCAGCAGCCCAGAGAACTCAGCGGGAGCCGAGCAGTACTTC.

CDR3 coding DNA: TGTGCCAGCAGCAGGTGGACAGCAGGAAACACCATATATTTT. Its translation is CASSRWTAGNTIYF. The chain recombines TRBV5-8 with TRBJ1-3; maybe TRBD1 (6 bases). Germline CDR1 is SGHTS and CDR2 is YDEGEE. The CDR3 has 14 residues. Trimming removed 4 bases from V and 4 bases from J, with 12 bases in between.

The V and J genes are TRBV6-1 and TRBJ2-3; 12 nucleotides agree with TRBD2. This CDR3 has 15 amino acids. Germline trimming cut 5 bases from V and 3 bases from J; bases unmatched to any gene: 3. Germline V gene data show CDR1 as MNHNS and CDR2 as SASEGT. DNA of the CDR3: TGTGCCAGCAGTACGACTAGCGGGAGAACAGATACGCAGTATTTT. Protein product: CASSTTSGRTDTQYF.

The chain employs TRBV6-1 and TRBJ1-5; no clear D. Trimming left V 0 bases short and J 9 bases short, with 9 bases between. This CDR3 contains 13 residues. Germline CDR1 and CDR2: MNHNS and SASEGT. The CDR3 region has the DNA TGTGCCAGCAGTGAAGCTAAAGAGCGGCCCCAGCATTTT. It encodes CASSEAKERPQHF.

This sequence joins TRBV7-2 and TRBJ2-7; TRBD2 is a possible D gene (6 bases). The CDR3 extends over 14 amino acids. V lost 3 bases and J 1 base, leaving 10 bases between the germline ends. Germline V CDR1 and CDR2: SGHTA, FQGNSA. The DNA of the CDR3 is TGTGCCAGCAGCTTCCAGCGGGTGTCCTACGAGCAGTACTTC. Translating gives CASSFQRVSYEQYF.